Sequencing of this TCR beta chain was carried out in a study of cytomegalovirus exposure and HLA in healthy donors. The CDR3 spans 14 residues. Trimming removed 5 bases at V and 5 bases at J, with 17 bases between. Germline V lookup: CDR1 SGHRS, CDR2 YFSETQ. About this clone itself: The antigen is not known.

Regarding the study as a whole: It was reported that TCR beta sequences correctly inferred the HLA-A and HLA-B alleles for most subjects.

The PCR was carried out with 60 Vbeta primers and 13 Jbeta primers. The data were produced by immunoSEQ multiplex PCR, yet TCRdb's version contains in-frame clones alone and is incomplete. The sample consists of roughly 150,000 clones, 75% of them appearing once. Material for sequencing was PBMCs. The V call is TRBV5-1, the J call TRBJ2-7; tentative D call: TRBD1 (6 bases). This clonotype was obtained from a young man in good health and CMV-seropositive. The CDR3 loop is CASRQGPGGDEQYF. For the CDR3, the DNA is TGCGCCAGCAGACAGGGACCCGGAGGTGACGAGCAGTACTTC.